The T cell receptor beta chain under discussion was sequenced for a study of CD8 T cells in Susac syndrome. CD8+ and CD4+ T cells taken from blood had their TCR beta sequenced. TEMRA cells were FACS-enriched, with CD8+ and CD4+ T cells isolated negatively. This CDR3 spans 14 amino acids. Germline V gene lookup returns CDR1 GTSNPN and CDR2 SVGIG (reference sequence). Trimming pared 7 bases from V and 0 bases from J, leaving 16 bases between. The RNA, roughly 0.5 to 1 ug, was put through reverse transcription using random hexamers. TCRdb passed the immunoSEQ multiplex PCR reads through MiXCR, listing each CDR3 protein once. The sample lists about 150,000 distinct CDR3 sequences, roughly 95% seen once, with 0.15% in the top ten.

The origin of this receptor is a human donor with multiple sclerosis. The source material was CD8+ T cells from PBMCs. The chain combines TRBV30 with TRBJ2-7, with a tentative D call TRBD1 (5 bases). The CDR3 sequence is CASQNRYSSYEQYF. For the CDR3, the DNA is TGTGCCTCCCAAAACAGGTACAGCTCCTACGAGCAGTACTTC.